The 7 T cell receptor beta chains given below trace back to one sample, sequenced in a study of shared T cell receptors in the human thymus. The protocol was immunoSEQ multiplex PCR, while the TCRdb copy is restricted to in-frame clones and leaves out a portion. The data hold roughly 410,000 clones, with just under 95% observed a single time. Material: thymocytes. These receptors were taken from a human donor.

The V call is TRBV28, the J call TRBJ1-1; the D gene is possibly TRBD1 (6 bases). V was clipped by 4 bases and J by 2 bases, with 14 bases between them. This CDR3 has 15 residues. Germline CDR1 MDHEN, CDR2 SYDVKM. The CDR3 sequence: CASSSGAWVNTEAFF. The CDR3 coding sequence is TGTGCCAGCAGTTCAGGGGCTTGGGTAAACACTGAAGCTTTCTTT.

DNA for the CDR3: TGTGCCATCAGTGAGACAGGTCAGGGGGGTTCAGATACGCAGTATTTT. It codes for CAISETGQGGSDTQYF. V is TRBV10-3 and J is TRBJ2-3, with a possible D match to TRBD1 (7 bases). The CDR3 contains 16 residues. CDR1 is ENHRY, CDR2 SYGVKD, per germline. V lost 2 bases and J 4 bases, leaving 16 bases between the germline ends.

The table lists this clone with a count of one. V gene TRBV5-5 combines with J gene TRBJ2-1, with 8 bases identical to TRBD2. The length of the CDR3 is 16 residues. The V gene end was trimmed by 4 bases and the J gene end by 7 bases; junction bases not matched to a gene: 13. CDR1 is SGHKS, CDR2 YYEKEE, per germline (reference sequence). This CDR3 reads CASSPGDERERNEQFF. As DNA, the CDR3 is TGTGCCAGCAGCCCGGGGGATGAGCGGGAGAGGAATGAGCAGTTCTTC.

This clone was seen just once. This chain uses TRBV5-1 with TRBJ2-7; D may be TRBD2 (6 bases). The CDR3 runs to 17 residues. Germline loops: CDR1 SGHRS, CDR2 YFSETQ. V lost 7 bases, J lost 0 bases, and 23 bases lay in between. As DNA, the CDR3 is TGCGCCAGCGGCGGACGGACGAGCGGGTCCAGCTCCTACGAGCAGTACTTC. It codes for CASGGRTSGSSSYEQYF.

This rearrangement joins TRBV28 to TRBJ2-2; possibly TRBD1 or TRBD2 for D (5 bases each). Trimming cost V 5 bases and J 7 bases, with 20 bases left between them. Germline values: CDR1 MDHEN, CDR2 SYDVKM. This CDR3 is built from 16 residues. The CDR3 loop reads CASSDVRDRAGGELFF. The CDR3 coding sequence is TGTGCCAGCAGTGACGTCCGGGACCGGGCTGGCGGGGAGCTGTTTTTT.

The chain employs TRBV7-2 and TRBJ2-1, with 9 positions matching TRBD2. Germline values: CDR1 SGHTA, CDR2 FQGNSA. The J segment lost 7 bases and the V segment lost 1 base, leaving 11 bases of the junction unmatched. The CDR3 contains 17 residues. The CDR3 nucleotides read TGTGCCAGCAGCTTAGGCCCTCTAGCGGGACGGGCGAATGAGCAGTTCTTC. Protein: CASSLGPLAGRANEQFF. Supplemented by reference TRBV7-2 and TRBJ2-1, the full variable domain reads GAGVSQSPSNKVTEKGKDVELRCDPISGHTALYWYRQSLGQGLEFLIYFQGNSAPDKSGLPSDRFSAERTGGSVSTLTIQRTQQEDSAVYLCASSLGPLAGRANEQFFGPGTRLTVL.

The chain uses TRBV4-1 and TRBJ2-3, with D possibly being TRBD2 (6 bases). CDR1 and CDR2 from the germline V gene are MGHRA and YSYEKL. This CDR3 is 17 amino acids long. Trimming cost V 4 bases and J 1 base, with 18 bases left between them. Here the CDR3 reads CASSPLPGRGGTDTQYF. The CDR3, as DNA: TGCGCCAGCAGCCCTCTCCCGGGGCGGGGTGGCACAGATACGCAGTATTTT.